Below are 4 T cell receptor beta chains sequenced from a single sample in a study of OX40 agonist ivuxolimab in advanced cancers. Libraries were prepared by immunoSEQ multiplex PCR; TCRdb keeps only in-frame clonotypes and omits some of them. Of over 50,000 clones listed, around 89% were seen once; the top ten hold about 20%. The material was CD4+ or CD8+ T cells sorted from blood, obtained in a trial of the OX40 agonist ivuxolimab. These TCRs come from an adult with an advanced solid tumor such as melanoma, head and neck, liver or kidney cancer.

The rearrangement joins TRBV6-5 to TRBJ2-5, with D perhaps TRBD2 (6 bases). The CDR3 extends over 12 amino acids. V shed 6 bases and J shed 1 base, with 6 bases lying between them. Germline CDR1 reads MNHEY; CDR2 reads SVGAGI. CDR3 amino acids: CASRTSQETQYF. The CDR3 DNA reads TGTGCCAGCAGGACTAGCCAAGAGACCCAGTACTTC.

This clone was detected only once. The chain couples TRBV6-5 to TRBJ1-4; 7 bases are shared with TRBD1. J was trimmed by 6 bases and V by 5 bases; bases with no gene match: 3. Germline CDR1 reads MNHEY; CDR2 reads SVGAGI. This CDR3 is built from 13 residues. Here the CDR3 reads CASSGDSYEKLFF. The CDR3 DNA sequence: TGTGCCAGCAGTGGGGACAGCTATGAAAAACTGTTTTTT.

By frequency in the sample, this clone is medium-sized. This chain links TRBV7-2 with TRBJ2-7; 12 bases line up with TRBD2. The CDR3 extends over 14 amino acids. Germline-derived CDR1 and CDR2 are SGHTA and FQGNSA. The V segment lost 4 bases and the J segment 5 bases; nucleotides outside the gene matches: 3. The CDR3 sequence is CASSSRLAGDEQYF. In DNA form, the CDR3 reads TGTGCCAGCAGCTCCCGACTAGCGGGAGACGAGCAGTACTTC.

This clone was observed a few times. The rearrangement uses TRBV7-3 and TRBJ2-2; TRBD2 matches at 11 bases. The CDR3 is 15 residues long. Germline CDR1 is SGHTA and CDR2 is FQGTGA. The ends lost 4 bases at V and 7 bases at J; junction bases unmatched: 5. The CDR3 loop is CASSSGTSGSGELFF. The DNA for the CDR3 is TGTGCCAGCAGCTCAGGGACTAGCGGAAGCGGGGAGCTGTTTTTT.